The 21 T cell receptor beta chains presented below share a single source sample, sequenced in a study of cytomegalovirus exposure and HLA in healthy donors. The study ran its PCR with 60 Vbeta and 13 Jbeta primers. The protocol was immunoSEQ multiplex PCR, while the TCRdb copy is restricted to in-frame clones and leaves out a portion. The sample holds about 160,000 clones, 80% to 90% seen once. Sequenced material: PBMCs. The receptors here all came from a woman aged 18-29 years in good health and CMV-seronegative.

This clone appeared many times. This chain uses TRBV6-1 with TRBJ2-1; 9 bases match TRBD2. CDR1 MNHNS and CDR2 SASEGT come from the germline V gene. This CDR3 contains 15 residues. V shed 2 bases, J shed 6 bases, and the junction held 5 bases outside the gene matches. The CDR3 DNA is TGTGCCAGCAGTGAATTGGCGGGGGGGCCCAATGAGCAGTTCTTC. Amino acid sequence: CASSELAGGPNEQFF.

The chain recombines TRBV7-9 with TRBJ1-5; D is possibly TRBD1 (5 bases). Germline lookup yields CDR1 SEHNR and CDR2 FQNEAQ (reference sequence). V was cut by 5 bases and J by 2 bases, with 16 bases left in between. The CDR3 spans 16 residues. The chain's CDR3 is CASSPAGGDRNQPQHF. The CDR3 DNA is TGTGCCAGCAGCCCCGCCGGGGGGGATCGCAATCAGCCCCAGCATTTT.

The chain combines TRBV5-1 with TRBJ2-3; 12 bases map to TRBD1. The CDR3 runs 16 residues. Germline lookup yields CDR1 SGHRS and CDR2 YFSETQ. V shed 4 bases and J 6 bases; nucleotides not matched to a gene: 9. In DNA form, the CDR3 reads TGCGCCAGCAGCCACCCAGGGGACAGGGGGCTGGATACGCAGTATTTT. Residues: CASSHPGDRGLDTQYF.

J is TRBJ2-1 and V is TRBV28; TRBD1 matches 7 bases. The CDR3 contains 17 residues. The trim removed 2 bases at V and 0 bases at J, leaving 7 bases unmatched. Looked up from germline, CDR1 is MDHEN and CDR2 is SYDVKM. The CDR3 bases are TGTGCCAGCAGTTTACCACTCCGACAGGGCTCCTACAATGAGCAGTTCTTC. Its translation is CASSLPLRQGSYNEQFF. Filled out from reference TRBV28 and TRBJ2-1, the complete variable domain reads DVKVTQSSRYLVKRTGEKVFLECVQDMDHENMFWYRQDPGLGLRLIYFSYDVKMKEKGDIPEGYSVSREKKERFSLILESASTNQTSMYLCASSLPLRQGSYNEQFFGPGTRLTVL.

The chain links TRBV27 to TRBJ2-7; D gene ambiguous. The V end lost 7 bases, the J end lost 12 bases, and 10 bases lay between the germline ends. The CDR3 spans 9 residues. The germline V gene encodes CDR1 MNHEY and CDR2 SMNVEV (reference sequence). Here the CDR3 reads CASNGNRYF. CDR3 DNA: TGTGCCAGCAACGGCAACAGGTACTTC.

V and J are TRBV9 and TRBJ2-2; TRBD2 matches 11 bases. The ends lost 4 bases at V and 4 bases at J; junction bases unmatched: 9. Germline values: CDR1 SGDLS, CDR2 YYNGEE. CDR3 length: 17 residues. The CDR3 nucleotides read TGTGCCAGCAGCCCGACCGCACTAGCGGGAGTCACCGGGGAGCTGTTTTTT. Its translation: CASSPTALAGVTGELFF.

This chain connects TRBV5-1 to TRBJ2-1, with D possibly matching TRBD2 (5 bases). The CDR3 spans 16 residues. The germline V and J ends were trimmed by 0 bases and 0 bases, with 10 bases remaining between them. Germline CDR1 is SGHRS and CDR2 is YFSETQ. CDR3 sequence (DNA): TGCGCCAGCAGCTTGGCCGGGCGGGTCTCCTACAATGAGCAGTTCTTC. The encoded protein is CASSLAGRVSYNEQFF.

This chain uses TRBV4-1 with TRBJ2-3; a weak D match, TRBD2 (5 bases). Germline V gene data show CDR1 as MGHRA and CDR2 as YSYEKL. The CDR3 spans 13 residues. With 5 bases removed from V and 5 bases from J, the gap between germline ends came to 11 bases. The CDR3 sequence: CASSGSNRDTQYF. DNA of the CDR3: TGCGCCAGCAGCGGGAGTAATAGAGATACGCAGTATTTT.

This chain links TRBV30 with TRBJ1-2; D perhaps matches TRBD1 (5 bases). The germline V gene encodes CDR1 GTSNPN and CDR2 SVGIG (reference sequence). V was trimmed by 0 bases and J by 7 bases, leaving 6 bases between them. The CDR3 covers 11 residues. The CDR3 DNA reads as TGTGCCTGGAGTGTTGGGGCTGGCTACACCTTC. This encodes CAWSVGAGYTF.

The rearrangement uses TRBV27 and TRBJ2-3, with D possibly matching TRBD2 (6 bases). In germline, CDR1 is MNHEY, CDR2 SMNVEV (reference sequence). The V end lost 4 bases, the J end lost 4 bases, and 15 bases lay between the germline ends. The CDR3 spans 15 residues. CDR3: CASSWRDSSADTQYF. CDR3 DNA: TGTGCCAGCAGTTGGCGGGACTCCTCGGCAGATACGCAGTATTTT.

The V call is TRBV11-2, the J call TRBJ1-2; no clear D gene. CDR1 and CDR2 (germline): SGHAT, FQNNGV. This CDR3 has 16 residues. The V end lost 1 base, the J end lost 5 bases, and 17 bases lay between the germline ends. CDR3 nucleotide sequence: TGTGCCAGCAGCTTAGTCACCGGACGGACTAGATATGGCTACACCTTC. Residues: CASSLVTGRTRYGYTF.

This rearrangement joins TRBV6-5 to TRBJ1-2, with D possibly matching TRBD1 (6 bases). This CDR3 comprises 14 residues. Between the trimmed V and J ends, which lost 5 bases and 2 bases, there was a span of 12 bases. The germline gives CDR1 MNHEY, CDR2 SVGAGI. The CDR3 loop is CASSPGTPNYGYTF. Written as DNA, the CDR3 is TGTGCCAGCAGTCCCGGGACACCGAACTATGGCTACACCTTC.

This clone occurred once. The chain recombines TRBV2 with TRBJ2-7, with D possibly TRBD1 on 5 matching bases. Trimming removed 1 base at V and 4 bases at J, with 14 bases between. Germline assignment: CDR1 SNHLY and CDR2 FYNNEI. CDR3 length equals 15 residues. DNA of the CDR3: TGTGCCAGCAGTGAAGGAGTGCAGGGCTATTACGAGCAGTACTTC. It yields the protein CASSEGVQGYYEQYF.

J is TRBJ2-1 and V is TRBV28; 15 bases agree with TRBD2. The CDR3 extends over 16 amino acids. Trimming took 6 bases from V and 8 from J; bases not matched to a gene: 8. CDR1 MDHEN and CDR2 SYDVKM come from the germline V gene. CDR3 region: CASRLGTSGGSYEQFF. CDR3 coding DNA: TGTGCCAGCAGACTAGGGACTAGCGGGGGGTCCTATGAGCAGTTCTTC. Drawing the rest from reference TRBV28 and TRBJ2-1, the complete variable domain is DVKVTQSSRYLVKRTGEKVFLECVQDMDHENMFWYRQDPGLGLRLIYFSYDVKMKEKGDIPEGYSVSREKKERFSLILESASTNQTSMYLCASRLGTSGGSYEQFFGPGTRLTVL.

This clone was observed a handful of times. The rearrangement uses TRBV6-5 and TRBJ1-5; 7 bases line up with TRBD1. V shed 8 bases and J 8 bases; nucleotides not matched to a gene: 6. The length of the CDR3 is 12 residues. Germline-derived CDR1 and CDR2 are MNHEY and SVGAGI. The CDR3 is CASQTGMEPQHF. The CDR3 DNA reads TGTGCCAGCCAGACAGGGATGGAGCCCCAGCATTTT.

The chain uses TRBV5-4 and TRBJ1-2; no clear D gene. With 3 bases removed from V and 3 bases from J, the gap between germline ends came to 9 bases. Germline V gene lookup returns CDR1 SGHNT and CDR2 YYREEE (reference sequence). The CDR3 contains 13 residues. The CDR3 here is CASSSDRDYGYTF. The CDR3 region has the DNA TGTGCCAGCAGCTCAGACCGGGACTATGGCTACACCTTC.

CDR3 loop: CASSPTGTAYEQYF. Here the CDR3 DNA reads TGTGCCAGCAGCCCCACAGGGACAGCATACGAGCAGTACTTC. The chain links TRBV9 to TRBJ2-7; 7 bases agree with TRBD1. The CDR3 covers 14 residues. Germline V gene sequence: CDR1 SGDLS, CDR2 YYNGEE. V lost 4 bases to trimming and J lost 4 bases; unmatched junction nucleotides: 8.

V usage is TRBV30 and J usage is TRBJ1-4; possible D gene TRBD1, 6 bases. Trimming pared 2 bases from V and 4 bases from J, leaving 11 bases between. The CDR3 spans 14 residues. CDR1 and CDR2 from the germline V gene are GTSNPN and SVGIG (reference sequence). For the CDR3, the DNA is TGTGCCTGGAGTAATGGACAGTTTAATGAAAAACTGTTTTTT. Translating gives CAWSNGQFNEKLFF.

The chain has TRBV6-5 and TRBJ2-3; maybe TRBD2 (5 bases). The CDR3 is 16 residues long. Germline V gene lookup returns CDR1 MNHEY and CDR2 SVGAGI. Trimming took off 6 bases at V and 4 bases at J, with 20 bases between the two ends. This chain's CDR3 is CASSYISGVRADTQYF. CDR3 bases: TGTGCCAGCAGCTACATTTCCGGGGTGCGTGCAGATACGCAGTATTTT.

The chain's CDR3 is CASSLLGVSYEQYF. As DNA, the CDR3 is TGTGCCAGCAGCCTCCTGGGCGTCTCCTACGAGCAGTACTTC. The J gene is TRBJ2-7, the V gene TRBV7-8; D remains ambiguous. CDR1 is SGHVS, CDR2 FQNEAQ, per germline. The CDR3 contains 14 residues. Trimming pared 5 bases from V and 0 bases from J, leaving 11 bases between.

The chain combines TRBV28 with TRBJ1-4; 7 bases agree with TRBD1. The V and J ends lost 6 bases and 2 bases, in that order; junction bases with no gene match: 3. CDR3 length equals 14 residues. CDR1 and CDR2 (germline): MDHEN, SYDVKM. CDR3: CASSKGGTNEKLFF. The CDR3, as DNA: TGTGCCAGCAGCAAAGGGGGCACTAATGAAAAACTGTTTTTT.